These 26 T cell receptor beta chains were sequenced from one sample in a study of early T cells in non-severe SARS-CoV-2 infection. TCRdb recomputed calls from the 5' RACE reads with MiXCR, one row per CDR3 protein. This sample has 50,000 to 70,000 distinct CDR3 sequences, with roughly an eighth found just once. The sample taken for sequencing was whole blood. The receptors shown here come from an adult who was a healthcare worker with PCR-confirmed SARS-CoV-2 infection or an uninfected control (not recorded which).

The chain employs TRBV4-3 and TRBJ2-7; no firm D call. Trimming took 2 bases from V and 9 from J, leaving 14 bases between them. The CDR3 contains 13 residues. Germline V gene data show CDR1 as LGHNA and CDR2 as YSLEER. CDR3 bases: TGCGCCAGCAGCCAAAACATTGGGGATGGGCAGTACTTC. It codes for CASSQNIGDGQYF.

The chain joins TRBV18 to TRBJ2-5, with D tentatively TRBD2 (7 bases). This CDR3 has 16 residues. In germline, CDR1 is KGHSH, CDR2 LQKENI. V gave up 3 bases and J gave up 1 base, with 15 bases separating them. The CDR3 region has the DNA TGTGCCAGCTCACCTTCTGGGGGGGCACTCCAAGAGACCCAGTACTTC. Protein product: CASSPSGGALQETQYF.

The rearrangement uses TRBV30 and TRBJ2-3; 8 bases match TRBD2. Germline V gene lookup returns CDR1 GTSNPN and CDR2 SVGIG (reference sequence). The CDR3 sequence is 15 residues long. V dropped 1 base and J dropped 5; count of bases not matched to a gene: 8. CDR3 nucleotides: TGTGCCTGGAGTGGGTTCGGGGGGGCAGGAGATACGCAGTATTTT. It encodes CAWSGFGGAGDTQYF.

The chain joins TRBV7-2 to TRBJ2-6; 8 bases agree with TRBD1. From germline, CDR1 is SGHTA and CDR2 FQGNSA. CDR3 length equals 14 residues. The V segment lost 5 bases and the J segment 8 bases; nucleotides outside the gene matches: 5. The CDR3 is CASSPDRGSNVLTF. The DNA for the CDR3 is TGTGCCAGCAGCCCTGACAGGGGCTCCAACGTCCTGACTTTC.

The sample holds a few counts of this clonotype. The chain carries TRBV6-6 and TRBJ1-2; 8 bases are shared with TRBD1. This CDR3 comprises 18 residues. After removal of 2 bases from V and 3 bases from J, the junction contained 14 bases not matched to a gene. From germline, CDR1 is MNHNY and CDR2 SVGAGI (reference sequence). In DNA form, the CDR3 reads TGTGCCAGCAGTTACCTCCACCCTTGGACAGGGAATGACTATGGCTACACCTTC. Translation gives CASSYLHPWTGNDYGYTF.

The V gene is TRBV20-1, the J gene TRBJ1-1, with 9 bases identical to TRBD1. The CDR3 runs to 13 residues. From germline, CDR1 is DFQATT and CDR2 SNEGSKA (reference sequence). After removal of 4 bases from V and 4 bases from J, the junction contained 4 bases not matched to a gene. The CDR3 DNA reads as TGCAGTGCTATGGGACAGGGCCTCACTGAAGCTTTCTTT. This encodes CSAMGQGLTEAFF.

The chain carries TRBV20-1 and TRBJ2-7; tentative D call: TRBD1 (6 bases). The CDR3 is 17 residues long. V dropped 3 bases and J dropped 4 bases, with 25 bases sitting between them. Germline CDR1 reads DFQATT; CDR2 reads SNEGSKA (reference sequence). In DNA, the CDR3 is TGCAGTGCTAGGGCCATGGGGACAAAAATTTCCGCATACGAGCAGTACTTC. Encoded protein: CSARAMGTKISAYEQYF.

This clonotype has only a few counts. The rearrangement links TRBV27 to TRBJ2-4, with D unresolved. This CDR3 is built from 14 residues. Per germline, CDR1 MNHEY and CDR2 SMNVEV (reference sequence). V lost 6 bases to trimming and J lost 0 bases, with 9 bases between them. CDR3 sequence (DNA): TGTGCCAGCAGCTCGAACGGAGCCAAAAACATTCAGTACTTC. It encodes CASSSNGAKNIQYF.

This clonotype was observed at least ten times. The J gene is TRBJ1-1, the V gene TRBV10-1; D unresolved. V was trimmed by 0 bases and J by 1 base, leaving 9 bases between them. CDR1 and CDR2 (germline): WNHNN, SYGVQD (reference sequence). The CDR3 runs to 15 residues. Written as DNA, the CDR3 is TGCGCCAGCAGTGAGTCTTATGCCCCGAACACTGAAGCTTTCTTT. Encoded protein: CASSESYAPNTEAFF.

The genes are TRBV7-9 and TRBJ1-6; D gene ambiguous. V was cut by 8 bases and J by 9 bases, with 11 bases left in between. The CDR3 totals 12 residues. Germline values: CDR1 SEHNR, CDR2 FQNEAQ (reference sequence). CDR3 loop: CASGRVGSPLHF. The CDR3 nucleotides are TGTGCCAGCGGGAGGGTTGGTTCACCCCTCCACTTT.

This clonotype was detected ten times or more. The chain joins TRBV29-1 to TRBJ1-1, with D uncertain. The V gene lost 5 bases and the J gene lost 4 bases, with 8 bases spanning the gap. The germline V gene has CDR1 SQVTM and CDR2 ANQGSEA. This CDR3 contains 11 residues. The CDR3 DNA reads TGCAGCGTTCGTTGGGGCACTGAAGCTTTCTTT. Its translation: CSVRWGTEAFF.

V and J are TRBV20-1 and TRBJ2-1, with a tentative D call TRBD2 (5 bases). Germline values: CDR1 DFQATT, CDR2 SNEGSKA (reference sequence). The CDR3 contains 14 residues. V dropped 5 bases and J dropped 2 bases, with 13 bases sitting between them. The CDR3 protein is CSAQRVSAYNEQFF. Written as DNA, the CDR3 is TGCAGTGCTCAGAGGGTCAGCGCCTACAATGAGCAGTTCTTC.

This clonotype was detected ten times or more. This chain links TRBV7-8 with TRBJ1-2, with 10 bases matching TRBD1. With V trimmed by 5 bases and J by 3 bases, 6 bases remained unmatched. Germline V gene sequence: CDR1 SGHVS, CDR2 FQNEAQ. The CDR3 is 15 amino acids. This chain's CDR3 is CASSQDRGSDYGYTF. CDR3 in DNA: TGTGCCAGCAGCCAGGACAGGGGGTCGGACTATGGCTACACCTTC.

This clonotype has just a few counts. The chain combines TRBV2 with TRBJ1-6; tentative D call: TRBD1 (5 bases). Between the trimmed V and J ends, which lost 1 base and 10 bases, there was a span of 17 bases. The CDR3 spans 16 residues. The germline V gene has CDR1 SNHLY and CDR2 FYNNEI. DNA for the CDR3: TGTGCCAGCAGTGAAGATTGGGGCAGGAGGGACTCACCCCTCCACTTT. Protein: CASSEDWGRRDSPLHF.

At least ten counts were recorded for this clonotype. V usage is TRBV6-6 and J usage is TRBJ1-4; maybe TRBD1 (5 bases). This CDR3 spans 16 amino acids. Germline CDR1 is MNHNY and CDR2 is SVGAGI (reference sequence). V lost 0 bases and J 5 bases, leaving 13 bases between the germline ends. The CDR3 region is CASSYSAGTLNEKLFF. The CDR3 bases are TGTGCCAGCAGTTACTCGGCGGGGACTTTAAATGAAAAACTGTTTTTT.

The V and J genes are TRBV20-1 and TRBJ2-1; D may be TRBD2 (5 bases). The germline V gene has CDR1 DFQATT and CDR2 SNEGSKA (reference sequence). Trimming pared 5 bases from V and 7 bases from J, leaving 15 bases between. This CDR3 contains 13 residues. CDR3 sequence: CSAAAGPRNEQFF. CDR3 coding DNA: TGCAGTGCTGCGGCGGGTCCAAGGAATGAGCAGTTCTTC.

The chain couples TRBV7-2 to TRBJ2-1; D call uncertain. CDR3 size: 16 residues. V dropped 6 bases and J dropped 2 bases, with 17 bases sitting between them. Looked up from germline, CDR1 is SGHTA and CDR2 is FQGNSA. The CDR3 is CASRQVLRFAYNEQFF. CDR3 DNA sequence: TGTGCCAGCAGGCAAGTCCTTCGGTTTGCCTACAATGAGCAGTTCTTC. The whole variable domain, remainder taken from reference TRBV7-2 and TRBJ2-1, is GAGVSQSPSNKVTEKGKDVELRCDPISGHTALYWYRQSLGQGLEFLIYFQGNSAPDKSGLPSDRFSAERTGGSVSTLTIQRTQQEDSAVYLCASRQVLRFAYNEQFFGPGTRLTVL.

This clonotype was observed a few times. This chain joins TRBV5-4 and TRBJ1-2; 7 positions match TRBD1. The CDR3 covers 14 residues. Looked up from germline, CDR1 is SGHNT and CDR2 is YYREEE (reference sequence). With 0 bases clipped from V and 8 bases from J, the junction kept 7 bases outside the gene matches. DNA for the CDR3: TGTGCCAGCAGCTTGGACAGGGGCGCAGGAGGCTACACCTTC. Amino acids: CASSLDRGAGGYTF.

This chain connects TRBV28 to TRBJ1-1; D is unclear. Looked up from germline, CDR1 is MDHEN and CDR2 is SYDVKM. The CDR3 contains 14 residues. Trimming pared 7 bases from V and 0 bases from J, leaving 12 bases between. The CDR3 loop is CASNSWTVNTEAFF. Written as DNA, the CDR3 is TGTGCCAGCAACTCATGGACCGTGAACACTGAAGCTTTCTTT.

The chain combines TRBV20-1 with TRBJ2-3; 12 nucleotides align to TRBD2. The V segment lost 6 bases and the J segment 5 bases; nucleotides outside the gene matches: 9. CDR3 size: 15 residues. Per the germline V gene, CDR1 is DFQATT and CDR2 is SNEGSKA (reference sequence). The CDR3: CSASNPGLAGDTQYF. CDR3 nucleotides: TGCAGTGCGAGTAACCCGGGACTAGCGGGAGATACGCAGTATTTT.

There are a few counts of this clonotype. This chain links TRBV7-2 with TRBJ2-2, with 9 bases matching TRBD1. The V gene's germline CDR1 is SGHTA and CDR2 FQGNSA. This CDR3 comprises 16 residues. J was trimmed by 1 base and V by 1 base; bases with no gene match: 1. The DNA of the CDR3 is TGTGCCAGCAGCTTAGGGGGACAGGGGAACACCGGGGAGCTGTTTTTT. Its protein is CASSLGGQGNTGELFF.

This clonotype was seen at least ten times. CDR3 loop: CASSESVTGGDNEQFF. The CDR3 nucleotides read TGCGCCAGCAGTGAGTCTGTTACAGGGGGGGACAATGAGCAGTTCTTC. The chain joins TRBV10-2 to TRBJ2-1, with D maybe TRBD1 (8 bases). The V gene's germline CDR1 is WSHSY and CDR2 SAAADI. The V gene lost 0 bases and the J gene lost 5 bases, with 14 bases spanning the gap. The CDR3 is 16 amino acids.

In its sample, this clonotype was seen many times. This chain's CDR3 is CASSPQGATEAFF. CDR3 DNA: TGTGCCAGCAGCCCACAGGGAGCGACTGAAGCTTTCTTT. V usage is TRBV7-9 and J usage is TRBJ1-1; weak D call: TRBD1 (6 bases). CDR1 SEHNR and CDR2 FQNEAQ come from the germline V gene (reference sequence). This CDR3 comprises 13 residues. Between the trimmed V and J ends, which lost 5 bases and 5 bases, there was a span of 12 bases.

The gene calls are TRBV18 and TRBJ2-7; TRBD2 matches at 7 bases. The V and J ends lost 3 bases and 5 bases, in that order; junction bases with no gene match: 7. CDR3 size: 14 residues. Germline V lookup: CDR1 KGHSH, CDR2 LQKENI. CDR3 in DNA: TGTGCCAGCTCACCCTCAGCGGGGCTTGACGAGCAGTACTTC. This codes for CASSPSAGLDEQYF. Based on the CDR3 plus reference TRBV18 and TRBJ2-7, the full variable domain is NAGVMQNPRHLVRRRGQEARLRCSPMKGHSHVYWYRQLPEEGLKFMVYLQKENIIDESGMPKERFSAEFPKEGPSILRIQQVVRGDSAAYFCASSPSAGLDEQYFGPGTRLTVT.

This clonotype was counted a few times. The chain carries TRBV11-2 and TRBJ2-2; 8 nucleotides line up with TRBD1. Trimming removed 4 bases from V and 2 bases from J; junction bases left unmatched: 6. Per germline, CDR1 SGHAT and CDR2 FQNNGV. The CDR3 extends over 16 amino acids. Here the CDR3 reads CASSSRDRINTGELFF. The CDR3 nucleotides are TGTGCCAGCAGCTCCAGGGACAGGATCAACACCGGGGAGCTGTTTTTT.

A word on this clonotype: Mismatch with germline at one junction end may stem from a read error. The V and J genes are TRBV18 and TRBJ2-2, with a weak D call TRBD1 (6 bases). The CDR3 sequence is 15 residues long. CDR1 is KGHSH, CDR2 LQKENI, per germline. CDR3 amino acids: CASSQDRQNTGKLFF. Here the CDR3 DNA reads TGTGCCAGCTCACAAGACAGGCAGAACACCGGGAAGCTGTTTTTT.